This T cell receptor beta chain emerged from a study of T cell changes during pregnancy in multiple sclerosis. The assay was immunoSEQ multiplex PCR, and TCRdb's table has in-frame clones only and misses some. The table has about 50,000 clones, around nine tenths seen once. The germline V gene encodes CDR1 SGHAT and CDR2 FQNNGV. Trimming removed 6 bases from V and 1 base from J; junction bases left unmatched: 6. The CDR3 covers 15 residues. The sequence was collected from a female donor with multiple sclerosis, enrolled in a pregnancy study. The rearrangement uses TRBV11-2 and TRBJ1-3; TRBD1 matches at 7 bases. The sample in question was CD4+ T cells from peripheral blood mononuclear cells, obtained in the second trimester of pregnancy. The DNA for the CDR3 is TGTGCCAGCAGTCCTCCGGGACAGTCTGGAAACACCATATATTTT. It specifies CASSPPGQSGNTIYF.